This T cell receptor (beta chain) appears in the sequencing data of a study of cytomegalovirus exposure and HLA in healthy donors. Overall study findings and caveats: Within an earlier analysis, most TCR beta V segments proved productive either about 87% or about 30% of the time.

CDR1 MGHDK and CDR2 SYGVNS come from the germline V gene. Between the trimmed V and J ends, which lost 3 bases and 8 bases, there was a span of 10 bases. The CDR3 extends over 12 amino acids. With respect to this clone: Its target is not known.

The primer mix had 60 Vbeta and 13 Jbeta primers. Profiled with immunoSEQ multiplex PCR; TCRdb holds only in-frame clones, not every one. The profile shows some 190,000 clones, less than 85% of them singletons. The chain joins TRBV25-1 to TRBJ1-2; D not certain. Sequenced sample: PBMCs. The receptor was derived from a man aged 25 to 45 in good health and CMV-seropositive. The CDR3 loop reads CASSERAGGYTF. In DNA, the CDR3 is TGTGCCAGCAGTGAGAGGGCGGGGGGCTACACCTTC.